Below are 26 T cell receptor beta chains sequenced from a single sample in a study of Graves' ophthalmopathy and Graves' hyperthyroidism. Amplification from RNA transcripts yielded the TCR beta CDR3 regions. First-round RT-PCR relied on HTBI primers, and a second-round multiplex PCR came next. Each CDR3 protein gets one entry after TCRdb re-called the multiplex PCR reads with MiXCR. The sample gives a few hundred thousand distinct CDR3 sequences, about 15% of which show up once; around 2.4% is in the top ten. The sample was peripheral blood. The receptors originated from an adult woman with stable Graves' hyperthyroidism.

The gene calls are TRBV18 and TRBJ1-1, with D maybe TRBD1 (5 bases). Germline assignment: CDR1 KGHSH and CDR2 LQKENI. The V and J ends lost 4 bases and 4 bases respectively, with 7 bases between them. This CDR3 contains 12 residues. The CDR3 DNA sequence: TGTGCCAGCTCACAGGGGAGCACTGAAGCTTTCTTT. Its protein product is CASSQGSTEAFF.

The genes are TRBV19 and TRBJ1-5; 8 bases are a match to TRBD1. The length of the CDR3 is 15 residues. Germline V gene sequence: CDR1 LNHDA, CDR2 SQIVND (reference sequence). V gave up 7 bases and J gave up 6 bases; unmatched junction bases: 11. The CDR3 sequence: CASTPQGEGPQPQHF. The CDR3 DNA follows: TGTGCCAGTACCCCACAGGGGGAAGGGCCTCAGCCCCAGCATTTT.

This clonotype was counted at least ten times. V usage is TRBV7-2 and J usage is TRBJ2-5; perhaps TRBD2 as D (6 bases). The germline V and J ends were trimmed by 0 bases and 2 bases, with 10 bases remaining between them. The CDR3 sequence is 15 residues long. In germline, CDR1 is SGHTA, CDR2 FQGNSA. As DNA, the CDR3 is TGTGCCAGCAGCTTAGCTTGGGGGGTACAAGAGACCCAGTACTTC. Residues: CASSLAWGVQETQYF.

The V and J genes are TRBV28 and TRBJ2-5; 8 nucleotides agree with TRBD1. There are 17 residues in the CDR3. Germline V gene lookup returns CDR1 MDHEN and CDR2 SYDVKM. J lost 0 bases, V lost 3 bases, and 9 bases had no gene match. This CDR3 reads CASSLRGLTGDQETQYF. In DNA form, the CDR3 reads TGTGCCAGCAGTTTGAGGGGTTTGACAGGGGACCAAGAGACCCAGTACTTC.

This clonotype showed up just a few times. The chain joins TRBV27 to TRBJ2-7; 7 bases match TRBD1. V gave up 5 bases and J gave up 2 bases; unmatched junction bases: 9. The CDR3 has 15 amino acids. Germline-derived CDR1 and CDR2 are MNHEY and SMNVEV (reference sequence). Here the CDR3 reads CASSISRDSPYEQYF. The CDR3 DNA reads TGTGCCAGCAGTATCTCCCGGGACAGCCCCTACGAGCAGTACTTC.

This chain uses TRBV6-5 with TRBJ2-7; 8 bases line up with TRBD2. There are 15 residues in the CDR3. V was pared by 2 bases and J by 2 bases, with 5 bases of the junction left unmatched. CDR1 and CDR2 from the germline V gene are MNHEY and SVGAGI. The CDR3 reads CASSYPGLETYEQYF. CDR3 bases: TGTGCCAGCAGTTACCCGGGACTAGAGACCTACGAGCAGTACTTC.

This clonotype was detected only a few times. The chain is built from TRBV7-9 and TRBJ2-2; unclear D gene. The V gene's germline CDR1 is SEHNR and CDR2 FQNEAQ (reference sequence). The CDR3 is made up of 14 amino acids. V gave up 1 base and J gave up 6 bases, with 9 bases separating them. For the CDR3, the DNA is TGTGCCAGCAGCTTAGGCCTCTATGCCGGGGAGCTGTTTTTT. Protein sequence: CASSLGLYAGELFF.

The CDR3 region is CATSSLRGPGGAYEETQYF. CDR3 nucleotide sequence: TGTGCCACCAGCAGCCTAAGAGGTCCAGGGGGCGCTTATGAAGAGACCCAGTACTTC. The V gene is TRBV15, the J gene TRBJ2-5; 8 bases map to TRBD1. Germline V gene data show CDR1 as LNHNV and CDR2 as YYDKDF (reference sequence). The CDR3 spans 19 residues. After removal of 3 bases from V and 3 bases from J, the junction contained 18 bases not matched to a gene.

In its sample, this clonotype was seen many times. The chain recombines TRBV6-5 with TRBJ2-2; no firm D call. Per the germline V gene, CDR1 is MNHEY and CDR2 is SVGAGI. Trimming left V 8 bases short and J 6 bases short, with 10 bases between. This CDR3 comprises 12 residues. The CDR3: CASGRLAGELFF. CDR3 nucleotides: TGTGCCAGCGGCCGGCTCGCCGGGGAGCTGTTTTTT.

This clonotype was picked up many times. This rearrangement joins TRBV9 to TRBJ2-7; 9 bases are shared with TRBD1. CDR1 is SGDLS, CDR2 YYNGEE, per germline. The CDR3 sequence is 19 residues long. The ends lost 4 bases at V and 1 base at J; junction bases unmatched: 18. For the CDR3, the DNA is TGTGCCAGCAGCCCCTTACAGGGGGCCTCCGGTAGCCATTCCTACGAGCAGTACTTC. This codes for CASSPLQGASGSHSYEQYF.

This clonotype has ten or more counts. This chain joins TRBV2 and TRBJ1-1; 7 bases agree with TRBD1. The CDR3 runs to 14 residues. J gave up 1 base and V 7 bases, and 6 bases lay outside the gene matches. CDR1 SNHLY and CDR2 FYNNEI come from the germline V gene. CDR3 sequence (DNA): TGTGCCAGCAAGGGGGCAGGGGCGAACACTGAAGCTTTCTTT. It is translated as CASKGAGANTEAFF.

This chain links TRBV28 with TRBJ1-3; no clear D. Trimming removed 5 bases from V and 1 base from J, with 9 bases in between. The CDR3 runs 14 residues. Germline V gene data show CDR1 as MDHEN and CDR2 as SYDVKM. CDR3 DNA sequence: TGTGCCAGCAGTCCAGTTTCGTCTGGAAACACCATATATTTT. It codes for CASSPVSSGNTIYF.

This clonotype was detected ten times or more. The V call is TRBV12-3 or TRBV12-4, the J call TRBJ1-2; D remains unclear. Trimming took 3 bases from V and 2 from J, leaving 7 bases between them. The CDR3 extends over 13 amino acids. The CDR3 region has the DNA TGTGCCAGCAGTTTGAGTAGGAACTATGGCTACACCTTC. It translates to CASSLSRNYGYTF.

This clonotype was observed many times. The CDR3 coding sequence is TGTGCCAGCAGCTTAGAATTTGGCAGCTACGAGCAGTACTTC. Translation gives CASSLEFGSYEQYF. The J gene is TRBJ2-7, the V gene TRBV11-2; no firm D call. The germline CDR1 and CDR2 sequences are SGHAT and FQNNGV. CDR3 size: 14 residues. Trimming stripped 0 bases from V and 3 bases from J, with 9 bases between.

The chain combines TRBV28 with TRBJ2-7, with 7 bases fitting TRBD2. The CDR3 spans 16 residues. After removal of 4 bases from V and 6 bases from J, the junction contained 15 bases not matched to a gene. Germline V gene lookup returns CDR1 MDHEN and CDR2 SYDVKM. CDR3 DNA: TGTGCCAGCAGTTATAGAAAGGGAGGGCTCATCTTCGAGCAGTACTTC. It specifies CASSYRKGGLIFEQYF.

This clonotype was counted at least ten times. The chain carries TRBV20-1 and TRBJ2-7, with TRBD2 identical over 8 bases. The CDR3 consists of 16 residues. J was trimmed by 0 bases and V by 5 bases; bases with no gene match: 12. The germline CDR1 and CDR2 sequences are DFQATT and SNEGSKA (reference sequence). The CDR3 nucleotides read TGCAGTGCTCCAGACTCGAGCGGGAGAAACTCCTACGAGCAGTACTTC. Protein product: CSAPDSSGRNSYEQYF.

This sequence joins TRBV12-5 and TRBJ1-3; 9 nucleotides line up with TRBD1. Trimming cost V 0 bases and J 1 base; bases outside gene matches: 7. Per the germline V gene, CDR1 is LGHNT and CDR2 is FRNRAP. The CDR3 has 18 amino acids. In DNA, the CDR3 is TGTGCTAGTGGTTTGGTGACGACAGGGGGAGGATCTGGAAACACCATATATTTT. It is translated as CASGLVTTGGGSGNTIYF.

This clonotype was detected ten times or more. V and J are TRBV27 and TRBJ1-2; 9 bases fit TRBD1. The CDR3 extends over 14 amino acids. The V gene end was trimmed by 6 bases and the J gene end by 3 bases; junction bases not matched to a gene: 5. CDR1 MNHEY and CDR2 SMNVEV come from the germline V gene (reference sequence). DNA of the CDR3: TGTGCCAGCAGCCTCGACAGGGGGTACTATGGCTACACCTTC. Translating it yields CASSLDRGYYGYTF.

This clonotype was picked up many times. The genes are TRBV28 and TRBJ2-7; D is possibly TRBD1 (6 bases). The CDR3 loop spans 13 amino acids. Germline V CDR1 and CDR2: MDHEN, SYDVKM. Trimming took 3 bases from V and 7 from J, leaving 13 bases between them. CDR3 DNA: TGTGCCAGCAGTTTTCTCCTAGACAGGGAGCAGTACTTC. This encodes CASSFLLDREQYF. Using reference TRBV28 and TRBJ2-7 for the parts outside the CDR3, the full variable domain is DVKVTQSSRYLVKRTGEKVFLECVQDMDHENMFWYRQDPGLGLRLIYFSYDVKMKEKGDIPEGYSVSREKKERFSLILESASTNQTSMYLCASSFLLDREQYFGPGTRLTVT.

The CDR3, as DNA: TGTGCCAGCAGAAAGGGGAGCGGGGAGCTGTTTTTT. Translation: CASRKGSGELFF. The chain is built from TRBV28 and TRBJ2-2; TRBD1 or TRBD2 may be the D gene (5 bases each). CDR1 and CDR2 from the germline V gene are MDHEN and SYDVKM. Trimming left V 6 bases short and J 7 bases short, with 9 bases between. This CDR3 has 12 residues.

This clonotype was seen repeatedly, ten times or more. The chain couples TRBV20-1 to TRBJ1-1, with a weak D call TRBD1 (5 bases). Germline V gene data show CDR1 as DFQATT and CDR2 as SNEGSKA (reference sequence). Trimming stripped 5 bases from V and 4 bases from J, with 17 bases between. This CDR3 contains 14 residues. CDR3 sequence (DNA): TGCAGTGCTCGCGATTGGACGGGGGGCACTGAAGCTTTCTTT. Translating it yields CSARDWTGGTEAFF.

J is TRBJ2-5 and V is TRBV14, with 9 positions matching TRBD2. The germline gives CDR1 SGHDN, CDR2 FVKESK. This CDR3 comprises 16 residues. V trimming: 4 bases; J trimming: 1 base; junction bases outside the gene matches: 7. CDR3 nucleotide sequence: TGTGCCAGCAGCCCGGATAGCGGGAGCCTCCAAGAGACCCAGTACTTC. It is translated as CASSPDSGSLQETQYF.

This clonotype was seen ten or more times. The V gene is TRBV6-1, the J gene TRBJ2-3, with D possibly matching TRBD1 (7 bases). V was trimmed by 6 bases and J by 4 bases, leaving 14 bases between them. The CDR3 is made up of 14 amino acids. CDR1 MNHNS and CDR2 SASEGT come from the germline V gene. CDR3 sequence (DNA): TGTGCCAGCAGGCCAGGGGGGAGCCCAGATACGCAGTATTTT. It codes for CASRPGGSPDTQYF.

There are many counts of this clonotype. The chain carries TRBV4-1 and TRBJ1-5; TRBD1 is a possible D gene (5 bases). Germline CDR1 is MGHRA and CDR2 is YSYEKL. V lost 3 bases and J 5 bases, leaving 11 bases between the germline ends. The CDR3 covers 14 residues. This chain's CDR3 is CASSQREGYQPQHF. The CDR3 DNA reads as TGCGCCAGCAGCCAGCGTGAGGGGTATCAGCCCCAGCATTTT.

There are many counts of this clonotype. This chain joins TRBV6-2 or TRBV6-3 and TRBJ1-5; 7 bases agree with TRBD1. Losses at the gene ends were 0 bases for V and 7 bases for J; bases not matched to a gene: 9. CDR1 and CDR2 (germline): MNHEY, SVGEGT. This CDR3 region has 16 residues. In DNA, the CDR3 is TGTGCCAGCAGTTACTCCCGGACAGGAGGGAACCAGCCCCAGCATTTT. Translation: CASSYSRTGGNQPQHF.

In this sample, this clonotype turned up many times. This chain links TRBV12-3 or TRBV12-4 with TRBJ1-1; D is unresolved. The CDR3 contains 11 residues. V lost 3 bases, J lost 8 bases, and 7 bases lay in between. Written as DNA, the CDR3 is TGTGCCAGCAGTTTGATGAACGAAGCTTTCTTT. Its translation is CASSLMNEAFF.